The clone carrying this T cell receptor beta chain was counted between two and nine times. Antigen specificity is unknown. The record originates from a study of OX40 agonist ivuxolimab in advanced cancers. The wider study: Checkpoint inhibitors had been given previously to over 30% of patients.

Sequencing was performed with immunoSEQ multiplex PCR; in TCRdb, only in-frame clones are kept and a portion is missing. The top ten clones hold around 0.73% of a sample with over 65,000 clones, 84% of them seen once. Study-wide points: Near-lowest levels of clonal expansion characterized partial responders at 0.1-3.0 mg/kg. Low normalized T-cell clonal expansion was also seen in some nonresponders.

This CDR3 is built from 12 residues. Per germline, CDR1 SEHNR and CDR2 FQNEAQ (reference sequence). The V gene lost 6 bases and the J gene lost 7 bases, with 10 bases spanning the gap. The receptor was isolated from an adult with an advanced solid tumor such as melanoma, head and neck, liver or kidney cancer. The rearrangement links TRBV7-9 to TRBJ1-3; D is uncertain. The material was CD4+ or CD8+ T cells sorted from blood, obtained in a trial of the OX40 agonist ivuxolimab. CDR3: CASSDLGNTIYF. The DNA of the CDR3 is TGTGCCAGCAGTGACCTAGGGAACACCATATATTTT.